This paragraph covers one T cell receptor (beta chain) sequence. As yet, its antigen is unknown. Germline and junction disagree at one end, which may indicate a read error. This specimen comes from a study of CD8+CD57+ T cells in acquired aplastic anemia. About the research overall: Recorded DNA amounts for sorted CD4+ and CD8+ cells had an average of about 3.5 ug. Whole-study findings and limits: With respect to CD8+ Simpson's diversity, patients and controls did not differ significantly.

Genomic DNA was employed as the template in profiling TCR beta VDJ and CDR3. Each CDR3 protein is one row after TCRdb ran MiXCR on the reads. Of approximately 380,000 distinct CDR3 sequences in the sample, 55% to 75% were seen once. The material sequenced was sorted CD4+, CD8+, or CD8+CD57+ T cells (not recorded which) from PBMCs. The sequence was obtained from a human donor in good health, serving as a control.

The CDR3 reads CASSRDGGGEQFF. CDR3 DNA sequence: TGTGCCAGCAGCCGTGACGGAGGGGGGGAGCAGTTCTTC. This sequence joins TRBV5-1 and TRBJ2-1; D possibly uses TRBD1 or TRBD2 (6 bases each). The CDR3 has 13 amino acids. Germline values: CDR1 SGHRS, CDR2 YFSETQ.